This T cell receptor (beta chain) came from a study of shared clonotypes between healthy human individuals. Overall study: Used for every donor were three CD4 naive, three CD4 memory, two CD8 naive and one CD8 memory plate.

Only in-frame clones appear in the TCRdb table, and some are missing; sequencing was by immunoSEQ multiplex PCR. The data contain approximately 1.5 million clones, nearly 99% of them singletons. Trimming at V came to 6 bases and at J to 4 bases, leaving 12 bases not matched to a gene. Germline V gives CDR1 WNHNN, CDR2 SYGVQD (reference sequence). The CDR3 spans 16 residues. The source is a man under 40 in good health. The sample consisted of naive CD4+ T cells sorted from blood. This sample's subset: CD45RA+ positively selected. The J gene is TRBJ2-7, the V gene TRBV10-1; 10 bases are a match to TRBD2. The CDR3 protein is CASSGGSGRLHYEQYF. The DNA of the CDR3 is TGCGCCAGCAGCGGCGGTAGCGGGAGGCTCCATTACGAGCAGTACTTC.